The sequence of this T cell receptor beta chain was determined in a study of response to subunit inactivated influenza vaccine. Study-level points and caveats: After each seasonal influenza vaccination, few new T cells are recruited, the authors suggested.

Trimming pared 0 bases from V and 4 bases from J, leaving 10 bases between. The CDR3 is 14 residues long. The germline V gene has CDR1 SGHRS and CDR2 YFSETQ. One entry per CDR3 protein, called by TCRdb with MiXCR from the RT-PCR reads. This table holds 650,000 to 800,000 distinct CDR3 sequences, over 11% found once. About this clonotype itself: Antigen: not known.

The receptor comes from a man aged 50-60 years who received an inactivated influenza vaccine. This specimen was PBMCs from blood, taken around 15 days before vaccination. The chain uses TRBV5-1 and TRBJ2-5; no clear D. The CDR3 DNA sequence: TGCGCCAGCAGCTTGGGGAATAACCCAGAGACCCAGTACTTC. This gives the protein CASSLGNNPETQYF.